A selection of T cell receptor beta chains follows, all from one sample in a study of cytomegalovirus exposure and HLA in healthy donors. TCRdb's copy holds only in-frame clones and misses some; the assay was immunoSEQ multiplex PCR. The profile shows fewer than 200,000 clones, just under 90% of them singletons. Sequencing input: PBMCs. These receptor sequences come from a man aged 18 to 35 in good health and CMV-seropositive. CDR3s include the opening cysteine and the closing phenylalanine or tryptophan. A D gene is named only where the DNA matches it firmly. Some rows mark clone size as missing; the rest say once, few, many or name a class of expanded clone.

TRBD2	.	TRBV2	TRBJ2-7	TGTGCCAGCAGTGAGGTCGCTAGCGGGAGGTACGAGCAGTACTTC	CASSEVASGRYEQYF
TRBD1	.	TRBV5-6	TRBJ1-2	TGTGCCAGCAGCTTGTCCTCAGGGGGCCGGGGCTACACCTTC	CASSLSSGGRGYTF
.	.	TRBV11-1	TRBJ2-2	TGTGCCAGCAGCTTACCGGTAACCGGGGAGCTGTTTTTT	CASSLPVTGELFF
TRBD2	.	TRBV2	TRBJ2-5	TGTGCCAGCAGTGAAGCGGGAGCGGGCGGGGGTTGGGTTCGAGAGACCCAGTACTTC	CASSEAGAGGGWVRETQYF
.	.	TRBV2	TRBJ2-2	TGTGCCAGCGCGGGGGCAGGACTGTTCACCGGGGAGCTGTTTTTT	CASAGAGLFTGELFF
.	.	TRBV2	TRBJ1-2	TGTGCCAGCAGTGAGGAGATTTCCTATGGCTACACCTTC	CASSEEISYGYTF
.	once	TRBV15	TRBJ2-7	TGTGCCACCAGCAGACACCTTGAGGAGCAGTACTTC	CATSRHLEEQYF
TRBD1	.	TRBV7-3	TRBJ1-2	TGTGCCAGCAGCTTAACCGGGACAGGCTATGGCTACACCTTC	CASSLTGTGYGYTF
.	.	TRBV14	TRBJ2-3	TGTGCCAGCAGCCCATGGGACTGGCCTAGCACAGATACGCAGTATTTT	CASSPWDWPSTDTQYF
TRBD1	once	TRBV15	TRBJ1-2	TGTGCCACCAGCAGAGACCCTACAGACAGGGGCAACTATGGCTACACCTTC	CATSRDPTDRGNYGYTF
TRBD1	.	TRBV5-1	TRBJ1-1	TGCGCCAGCAGCTGGGGACAGGGGAGGGGTGAAGCTTTCTTT	CASSWGQGRGEAFF
.	.	TRBV5-6	TRBJ2-5	TGTGCCAGCAGCTTGAACAGTCAAGAGACCCAGTACTTC	CASSLNSQETQYF
TRBD2	.	TRBV4-1	TRBJ2-5	TGCGCCAGCAGCCAAAAGGAAGGTGGTAGCGGGAGCCAAGAGACCCAGTACTTC	CASSQKEGGSGSQETQYF
TRBD2	.	TRBV6-6	TRBJ2-1	TGTGCCAGCAGTTCACTAGCGAGGAATGAGCAGTTCTTC	CASSSLARNEQFF
TRBD1	.	TRBV5-6	TRBJ2-7	TGTGCCAGCAGCCATGGCGATGGGGGGACAGGCGCCTACGAGCAGTACTTC	CASSHGDGGTGAYEQYF
TRBD1	.	TRBV6-5	TRBJ1-5	TGTGCCAGCAGTGGACAGGGAGTGGGCAATCAGCCCCAGCATTTT	CASSGQGVGNQPQHF
TRBD1	.	TRBV6-6	TRBJ2-2	TGTGCCAGCAGTTACTTAGGACAGGGGGCCGGGGAGCTGTTTTTT	CASSYLGQGAGELFF
TRBD2	.	TRBV28	TRBJ2-1	TGTGCCAGCAGTCCAGCGGGAGCGAACCCCAATGAGCAGTTCTTC	CASSPAGANPNEQFF
.	.	TRBV5-1	TRBJ2-7	TGCGCCAGCAGCCAGACCCTAGGCTACGAGCAGTACTTC	CASSQTLGYEQYF
.	.	TRBV5-1	TRBJ2-7	TGCGCCAGCAGCTTGGCCATGGGCAGGGATTTCTCGCAGTACTTC	CASSLAMGRDFSQYF
TRBD1	.	TRBV19	TRBJ2-1	TGTGCCAGTCAGACAGGGGGCCTGGATGAGCAGTTCTTC	CASQTGGLDEQFF
TRBD1	.	TRBV7-9	TRBJ2-2	TGTGCCAGCAGCTTAGCGACAGGGTTGAACACCGGGGAGCTGTTTTTT	CASSLATGLNTGELFF
TRBD2	.	TRBV7-3	TRBJ2-5	TGTGCCAGCAGCTTAACCGGGGGGGTCTTAGAGACCCAGTACTTC	CASSLTGGVLETQYF
TRBD2	once	TRBV19	TRBJ2-2	TGTGCCAGTAGTATAGATATGGCGGGAGGGCACCGGGGCACCGGGGAGCTGTTTTTT	CASSIDMAGGHRGTGELFF
.	.	TRBV29-1	TRBJ1-4	TGCAGCGTTGCTGGGGCCCCGGGTGCAACTAATGAAAAACTGTTTTTT	CSVAGAPGATNEKLFF
TRBD1	.	TRBV13	TRBJ2-2	TGTGCCAGCAGCTTAAGGACAGGGTTCGGCACCGGGGAGCTGTTTTTT	CASSLRTGFGTGELFF
.	once	TRBV6-1	TRBJ2-5	TGTGCCAGCACGGGAACTAGCTGGGAGACCCAGTACTTC	CASTGTSWETQYF
.	.	TRBV15	TRBJ1-2	TGTGCCACCAGCCAGGACGGAGGGCACTATGGCTACACCTTC	CATSQDGGHYGYTF
.	.	TRBV4-1	TRBJ2-2	TGCGCCAGCAGCCCCAAGGACAGCTTTACCGGGGAGCTGTTTTTT	CASSPKDSFTGELFF
.	.	TRBV27	TRBJ1-5	TGTGCCAGCAGTTTATCGGGCAGGGGCGATCAGCCCCAGCATTTT	CASSLSGRGDQPQHF
TRBD2	.	TRBV4-1	TRBJ2-3	TGCGCCAGCAGCCAATACGCTAGCGGGGGATCGATCACAGATACGCAGTATTTT	CASSQYASGGSITDTQYF
TRBD1	.	TRBV10-1	TRBJ2-2	TGCGCCAGCAGCGGGACAGGACAGTCCACCGGAGAGCTGTTTTTT	CASSGTGQSTGELFF
.	.	TRBV27	TRBJ2-7	TGTGCCAGCAGTTTAAGGGGGAGCTACGAGCAGTACTTC	CASSLRGSYEQYF
TRBD2	once	TRBV11-2	TRBJ2-4	TGTGCCAGCAGCTCAGTGATGAGTGTACTAGCGGGTAACATTCAGTACTTC	CASSSVMSVLAGNIQYF
.	.	TRBV19	TRBJ2-7	TGTGCCAGTAGTCCGCCGACAGGTTTGGAGGAGCAGTACTTC	CASSPPTGLEEQYF
.	.	TRBV19	TRBJ2-7	TGTGCCAGTAGTCCCAAACTGTTCTTACAGGTAGGAAAGTACTACGAGCAGTACTTC	CASSPKLFLQVGKYYEQYF
.	.	TRBV2	TRBJ1-2	TGTGCCAGCAGTGAAAGCGGAGAGTATGGCTACACCTTC	CASSESGEYGYTF
TRBD1	.	TRBV13	TRBJ2-1	TGTGCCAGCAGCAGGGGGACAGGGGCGGGTGAGCAGTTCTTC	CASSRGTGAGEQFF
.	.	TRBV25-1	TRBJ2-5	TGTGCCAGCAGTGAGGACAGAGACATCCAAGAGACCCAGTACTTC	CASSEDRDIQETQYF
.	.	TRBV4-1	TRBJ2-1	TGCGCCAGCAGCCAAGCGGGAGAACCATACAATGAGCAGTTCTTC	CASSQAGEPYNEQFF
.	.	TRBV27	TRBJ2-2	TGTGCCAGCAGTTCCTTAGCAGGGGCCAACACCGGGGAGCTGTTTTTT	CASSSLAGANTGELFF
.	.	TRBV11-2	TRBJ1-5	TGTGCCAGCAGCTTAGATACGGGCAATCAGCCCCAGCATTTT	CASSLDTGNQPQHF
.	.	TRBV6-5	TRBJ2-7	TGTGCCAGCAGTTACTCGCGGGGACTCTACGAGCAGTACTTC	CASSYSRGLYEQYF
.	few	TRBV28	TRBJ2-7	TGTGCCAGCAGCCAAGGGGACTACGAGCAGTACTTC	CASSQGDYEQYF
.	.	TRBV18	TRBJ2-3	TGTGCCAGCTCACTGAGCGGCACAGATACGCAGTATTTT	CASSLSGTDTQYF
.	.	TRBV18	TRBJ2-1	TGTGCCAGCTCACCAGCGGGGCAGGAGGGGTTCTTC	CASSPAGQEGFF
TRBD1	once	TRBV7-2	TRBJ1-4	TGTGCCAGCAGCTGGACAGGTCTAAATGAAAAACTGTTTTTT	CASSWTGLNEKLFF
.	.	TRBV10-3	TRBJ2-1	TGTGCCATCAACGATCCCCGGGTCGGGAGCTCCTACAATGAGCAGTTCTTC	CAINDPRVGSSYNEQFF
.	.	TRBV30	TRBJ1-4	TGTGCCGGCCAGGGGAAGGCAACTAATGAAAAACTGTTTTTT	CAGQGKATNEKLFF
.	.	TRBV6-1	TRBJ2-3	TGTGCCAGCAGTGAAGTGAGGGCGCGGAATACGCAGTATTTT	CASSEVRARNTQYF
.	.	TRBV4-1	TRBJ1-2	TGCGCCAGCAGCCAAGAAGGAGGTTCCGGCTATGGCTACACCTTC	CASSQEGGSGYGYTF
.	.	TRBV9	TRBJ2-3	TGTGCCAGCAGCGTAGCGGGAGTAACAGATACGCAGTATTTT	CASSVAGVTDTQYF
.	few	TRBV7-8	TRBJ1-5	TGTGCCAGCAGCTCATACAGGCATTTGAGCAATCAGCCCCAGCATTTT	CASSSYRHLSNQPQHF
.	.	TRBV27	TRBJ1-5	TGTGCCAGCAGTCATCAGGGAGGTCAGCCCCAGCATTTT	CASSHQGGQPQHF
.	few	TRBV30	TRBJ1-1	TGTGCCTGGAGTCTAACGATTGGGAACACTGAAGCTTTCTTT	CAWSLTIGNTEAFF
TRBD1	once	TRBV27	TRBJ1-1	TGTGCCAGCACCCCCGGGACAGGGGGCGCCGGTGACACTGAAGCTTTCTTT	CASTPGTGGAGDTEAFF